This T cell receptor beta chain was retrieved from a study of T-cell memory formation after mild COVID-19. Via MiXCR, TCRdb re-called the 5' RACE reads, giving one row per CDR3 protein. The sample lists about 110,000 distinct CDR3 sequences, approximately 15% occurring once. This CDR3 region has 16 residues. The germline V gene encodes CDR1 SQVTM and CDR2 ANQGSEA. V trimming: 1 base; J trimming: 3 bases; junction bases outside the gene matches: 11. The chain employs TRBV29-1 and TRBJ2-5; 7 bases agree with TRBD1. The specimen was PBMCs or a T cell subset sorted from them (not recorded which). The sequence was obtained from an adult woman who had mild COVID-19 (a few samples of this study predate the infection). Cell type and time point are not known. The CDR3 spells CSVEAFLDRTEETQYF. CDR3 in DNA: TGCAGCGTTGAAGCCTTCCTGGACAGGACAGAAGAGACCCAGTACTTC.